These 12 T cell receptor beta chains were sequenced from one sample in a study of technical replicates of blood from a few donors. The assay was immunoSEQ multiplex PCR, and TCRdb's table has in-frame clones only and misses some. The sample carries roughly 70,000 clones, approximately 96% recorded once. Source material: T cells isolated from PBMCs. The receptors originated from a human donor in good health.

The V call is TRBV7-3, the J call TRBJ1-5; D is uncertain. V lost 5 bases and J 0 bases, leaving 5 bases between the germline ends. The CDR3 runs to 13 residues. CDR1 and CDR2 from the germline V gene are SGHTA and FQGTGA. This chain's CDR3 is CASSINSNQPQHF. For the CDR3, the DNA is TGTGCCAGCAGCATTAATAGCAATCAGCCCCAGCATTTT.

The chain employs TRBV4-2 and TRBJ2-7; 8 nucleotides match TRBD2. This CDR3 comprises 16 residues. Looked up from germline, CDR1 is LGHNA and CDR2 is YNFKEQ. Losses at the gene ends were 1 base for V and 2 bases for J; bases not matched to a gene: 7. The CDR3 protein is CASSQARRSGAYEQYF. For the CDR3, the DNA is TGTGCCAGCAGCCAAGCACGTCGTAGCGGGGCCTACGAGCAGTACTTC.

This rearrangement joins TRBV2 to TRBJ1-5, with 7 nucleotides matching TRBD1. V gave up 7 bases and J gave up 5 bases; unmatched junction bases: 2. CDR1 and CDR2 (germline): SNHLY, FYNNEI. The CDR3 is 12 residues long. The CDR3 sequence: CASTRGDQPQHF. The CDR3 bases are TGTGCCAGCACCAGGGGGGATCAGCCCCAGCATTTT.

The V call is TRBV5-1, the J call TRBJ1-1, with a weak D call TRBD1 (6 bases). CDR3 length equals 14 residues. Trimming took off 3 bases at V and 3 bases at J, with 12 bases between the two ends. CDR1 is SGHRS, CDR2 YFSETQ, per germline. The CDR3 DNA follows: TGCGCCAGCAGCTCTACGGACAGCTACACTGAAGCTTTCTTT. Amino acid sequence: CASSSTDSYTEAFF.

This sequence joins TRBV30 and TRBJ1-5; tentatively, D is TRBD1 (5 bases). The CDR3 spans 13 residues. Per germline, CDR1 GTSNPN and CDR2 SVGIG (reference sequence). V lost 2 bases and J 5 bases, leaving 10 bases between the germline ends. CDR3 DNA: TGTGCCTGGAGTTCGCAGGGTCATCAGCCCCAGCATTTT. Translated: CAWSSQGHQPQHF.

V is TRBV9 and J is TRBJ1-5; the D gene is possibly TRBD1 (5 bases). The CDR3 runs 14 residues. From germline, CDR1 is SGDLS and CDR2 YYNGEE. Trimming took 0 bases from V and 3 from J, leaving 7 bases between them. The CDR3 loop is CASSVGQFNQPQHF. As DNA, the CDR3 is TGTGCCAGCAGCGTAGGACAGTTCAATCAGCCCCAGCATTTT.

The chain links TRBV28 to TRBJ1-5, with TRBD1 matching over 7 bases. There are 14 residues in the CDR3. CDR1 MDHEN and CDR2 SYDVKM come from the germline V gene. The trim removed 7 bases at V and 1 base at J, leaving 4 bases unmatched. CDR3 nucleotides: TGTGCCAGCATCGCGACAGGGAGCAATCAGCCCCAGCATTTT. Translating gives CASIATGSNQPQHF.

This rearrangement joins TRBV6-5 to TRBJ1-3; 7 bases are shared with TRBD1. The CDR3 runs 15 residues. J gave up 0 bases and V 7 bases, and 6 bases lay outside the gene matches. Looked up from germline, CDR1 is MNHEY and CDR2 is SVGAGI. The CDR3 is CASTADRSSGNTIYF. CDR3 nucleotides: TGTGCCAGCACCGCGGACAGGAGCTCTGGAAACACCATATATTTT.

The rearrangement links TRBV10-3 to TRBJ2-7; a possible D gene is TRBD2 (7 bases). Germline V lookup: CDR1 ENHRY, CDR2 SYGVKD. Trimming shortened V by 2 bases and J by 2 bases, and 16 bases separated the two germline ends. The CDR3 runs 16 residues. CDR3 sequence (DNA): TGTGCCATCAGTGAGGGGCTAGGGGGGGGCACCTACGAGCAGTACTTC. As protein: CAISEGLGGGTYEQYF.

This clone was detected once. CDR3: CVRSLMTGAPDTQYF. The CDR3 DNA reads as TGTGTCAGAAGCTTAATGACGGGAGCCCCAGATACGCAGTATTTT. The chain uses TRBV7-5 and TRBJ2-3; the table calls TRBD2, which could not be checked here. TRBV7-5 is a known pseudogene. The CDR3 contains 15 residues.

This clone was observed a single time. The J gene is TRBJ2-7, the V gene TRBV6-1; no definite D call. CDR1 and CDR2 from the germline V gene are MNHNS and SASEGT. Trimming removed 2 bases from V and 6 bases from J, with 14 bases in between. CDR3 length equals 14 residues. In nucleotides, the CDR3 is TGTGCCAGCAGTGAACTACAGCTTTTCATCGAGCAGTACTTC. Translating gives CASSELQLFIEQYF.

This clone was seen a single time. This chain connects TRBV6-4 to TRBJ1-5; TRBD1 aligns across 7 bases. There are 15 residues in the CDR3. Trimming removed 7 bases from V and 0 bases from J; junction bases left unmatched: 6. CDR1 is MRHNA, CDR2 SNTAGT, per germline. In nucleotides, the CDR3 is TGTGCCAGCATTTTCCGGGACAGTAGCAATCAGCCCCAGCATTTT. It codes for CASIFRDSSNQPQHF.